The 18 T cell receptor beta chains reported below all come from one sample, sequenced in a study of T-cell memory formation after mild COVID-19. TCRdb fed the 5' RACE reads into MiXCR, producing one record per CDR3 protein. The data contain roughly 89,000 distinct CDR3 sequences, about 13% of them seen just once; the ten biggest clones take up about a quarter. What was sequenced was PBMCs or a T cell subset sorted from them (not recorded which). These receptors all stem from an adult woman who had mild COVID-19 (a few samples of this study predate the infection). Cell type and time point are not known.

The table lists this clonotype with a count of one. V gene TRBV4-2 combines with J gene TRBJ2-1; no firm D call. This CDR3 region has 15 residues. In germline, CDR1 is LGHNA, CDR2 YNFKEQ. V dropped 1 base and J dropped 1 base, with 8 bases sitting between them. CDR3 residues: CASSQGVGSYNEQFF. Written as DNA, the CDR3 is TGTGCCAGCAGCCAAGGGGTGGGTTCCTACAATGAGCAGTTCTTC.

The chain employs TRBV7-9 and TRBJ2-7; either TRBD1 or TRBD2 may supply D (5 bases each). The V and J ends lost 3 bases and 0 bases respectively, with 9 bases between them. This CDR3 has 14 residues. Per germline, CDR1 SEHNR and CDR2 FQNEAQ (reference sequence). The CDR3 DNA follows: TGTGCCAGCAGCTTCTGGGACGGCTCCTACGAGCAGTACTTC. Translation gives CASSFWDGSYEQYF.

This clonotype was detected ten times or more. The chain combines TRBV5-6 with TRBJ1-1; maybe TRBD1 (6 bases). The CDR3 is made up of 14 amino acids. The V end was cut by 0 bases, the J end by 1 base, with 7 bases between. The germline V gene has CDR1 SGHDT and CDR2 YYEEEE. The CDR3 DNA follows: TGTGCCAGCAGCTTGGGAGGGGGGAACACTGAAGCTTTCTTT. This sequence encodes CASSLGGGNTEAFF.

The chain recombines TRBV14 with TRBJ1-1; the D gene is possibly TRBD1 (6 bases). From germline, CDR1 is SGHDN and CDR2 FVKESK. This CDR3 has 13 amino acids. V gave up 0 bases and J gave up 4 bases, with 6 bases separating them. The CDR3 is CASSQDRGTEAFF. DNA for the CDR3: TGTGCCAGCAGCCAAGACAGGGGCACTGAAGCTTTCTTT.

This clonotype occurred a few times. The chain has TRBV6-1 and TRBJ1-2, with D unresolved. The CDR3 is made up of 10 amino acids. Trimming cost V 6 bases and J 9 bases, with 8 bases left between them. Germline V gene lookup returns CDR1 MNHNS and CDR2 SASEGT. The CDR3 DNA sequence: TGTGCCAGCAGGCGTACTAGCTACACCTTC. Its translation: CASRRTSYTF.

This clonotype occurred many times. The chain is built from TRBV18 and TRBJ2-1, with TRBD2 matching over 12 bases. Per the germline V gene, CDR1 is KGHSH and CDR2 is LQKENI. The trim removed 2 bases at V and 2 bases at J, leaving 16 bases unmatched. The CDR3 runs to 21 residues. CDR3 loop: CASSPNGPGRWTSGTYNEQFF. The CDR3 nucleotides read TGTGCCAGCTCACCAAACGGTCCGGGACGGTGGACTAGCGGGACCTACAATGAGCAGTTCTTC.

The rearrangement joins TRBV12-3 or TRBV12-4 to TRBJ2-3; possibly TRBD1 or TRBD2 for D (5 bases each). This CDR3 has 12 amino acids. V lost 8 bases to trimming and J lost 3 bases, with 9 bases between them. CDR3 nucleotide sequence: TGTGCCAGCTGGGACCGAACAGATACGCAGTATTTT. Translated: CASWDRTDTQYF.

This chain's CDR3 is CASSSGPRTDTQYF. The CDR3 nucleotides are TGTGCCAGCAGTTCAGGACCGAGGACAGATACGCAGTATTTT. This chain links TRBV12-3 or TRBV12-4 with TRBJ2-3; D is ambiguous. The germline V and J ends were trimmed by 4 bases and 3 bases, with 11 bases remaining between them. This CDR3 is 14 amino acids long.

This clonotype was detected many times. The chain employs TRBV7-6 and TRBJ2-5; D ambiguous. Between the trimmed V and J ends, which lost 4 bases and 2 bases, there was a span of 14 bases. Germline-derived CDR1 and CDR2 are SGHVS and FNYEAQ. There are 15 residues in the CDR3. Here the CDR3 reads CASSSPPGSQETQYF. As DNA, the CDR3 is TGTGCCAGCAGCTCCCCCCCAGGTTCTCAAGAGACCCAGTACTTC.

This clonotype was counted between two and nine times. The chain employs TRBV5-1 and TRBJ2-7, with TRBD2 as a possible D gene (5 bases). Germline V gene data show CDR1 as SGHRS and CDR2 as YFSETQ. The CDR3 loop spans 15 amino acids. The V gene lost 4 bases and the J gene lost 4 bases, with 18 bases spanning the gap. The CDR3 protein is CASSPLEDLYYEQYF. The CDR3, as DNA: TGCGCCAGCAGCCCCCTCGAGGACTTATATTACGAGCAGTACTTC.

This clonotype was seen repeatedly, ten times or more. The genes are TRBV20-1 and TRBJ2-7; 7 nucleotides match TRBD1. Trimming at V came to 0 bases and at J to 5 bases, leaving 7 bases not matched to a gene. CDR1 is DFQATT, CDR2 SNEGSKA, per germline (reference sequence). The CDR3 is 14 amino acids. CDR3 loop: CSARDPPRGNEQYF. The DNA for the CDR3 is TGCAGTGCTAGAGATCCACCCAGGGGGAACGAGCAGTACTTC.

This clonotype was detected a few times. This chain uses TRBV20-1 with TRBJ2-2; D could derive from TRBD1 or TRBD2 (5 bases each). Germline CDR1 DFQATT, CDR2 SNEGSKA (reference sequence). The CDR3 runs 15 residues. V lost 5 bases and J 2 bases, leaving 15 bases between the germline ends. The chain's CDR3 is CSAFPGPDNTGELFF. DNA for the CDR3: TGCAGTGCTTTCCCGGGACCTGATAACACCGGGGAGCTGTTTTTT.

The V and J genes are TRBV6-1 and TRBJ2-7; 11 nucleotides agree with TRBD1. V lost 3 bases and J lost 3; bases outside the gene matches: 1. This CDR3 has 14 residues. Germline CDR1 and CDR2: MNHNS and SASEGT. The CDR3 bases are TGTGCCAGCAGTGAGGGGACAGGGGGCTACGAGCAGTACTTC. Protein: CASSEGTGGYEQYF.

This clonotype was observed many times. The chain carries TRBV4-2 and TRBJ2-3, with TRBD2 identical over 10 bases. In germline, CDR1 is LGHNA, CDR2 YNFKEQ. The CDR3 has 16 residues. V shed 3 bases, J shed 2 bases, and the junction held 5 bases outside the gene matches. DNA of the CDR3: TGTGCCAGCAGCCAGCTAGCGGGGGCTAACACAGATACGCAGTATTTT. Protein: CASSQLAGANTDTQYF.

The table lists this clonotype with a few counts. The rearrangement links TRBV11-2 to TRBJ2-7, with D possibly being TRBD1 (5 bases). Germline V CDR1 and CDR2: SGHAT, FQNNGV. V was cut by 1 base and J by 5 bases, with 18 bases left in between. The CDR3 consists of 16 residues. The DNA of the CDR3 is TGTGCCAGCAGCTTAGCCACCCGGACAAAAGGCGACGAGCAGTACTTC. Translation gives CASSLATRTKGDEQYF.

This clonotype turned up a few times. This sequence joins TRBV13 and TRBJ2-7; D is tentatively TRBD1 or TRBD2 (6 bases each). Germline loops: CDR1 PRHDT, CDR2 FYEKMQ (reference sequence). V dropped 3 bases and J dropped 3 bases, with 15 bases sitting between them. This CDR3 contains 15 residues. DNA for the CDR3: TGTGCCAGCAGCTTGGGCAGGGGAGGAGGCTACGAGCAGTACTTC. This encodes CASSLGRGGGYEQYF.

This clonotype was seen a handful of times. The chain uses TRBV29-1 and TRBJ2-7, with 7 bases that match TRBD2. The CDR3 loop spans 16 amino acids. In germline, CDR1 is SQVTM, CDR2 ANQGSEA. V was clipped by 6 bases and J by 3 bases; unmatched bases: 17. CDR3 coding DNA: TGCAGCGTAAATCTGGGGTTTGGCGGGAGTCTCTACGAGCAGTACTTC. Its protein product is CSVNLGFGGSLYEQYF.

The genes are TRBV5-1 and TRBJ1-2, with a tentative D call TRBD1 (6 bases). Germline V lookup: CDR1 SGHRS, CDR2 YFSETQ. With 0 bases removed from V and 6 bases from J, the gap between germline ends came to 15 bases. The CDR3 spans 15 residues. CDR3 sequence: CASSLAVDSVDGYTF. CDR3 in DNA: TGCGCCAGCAGCTTGGCCGTGGACAGTGTGGATGGCTACACCTTC.